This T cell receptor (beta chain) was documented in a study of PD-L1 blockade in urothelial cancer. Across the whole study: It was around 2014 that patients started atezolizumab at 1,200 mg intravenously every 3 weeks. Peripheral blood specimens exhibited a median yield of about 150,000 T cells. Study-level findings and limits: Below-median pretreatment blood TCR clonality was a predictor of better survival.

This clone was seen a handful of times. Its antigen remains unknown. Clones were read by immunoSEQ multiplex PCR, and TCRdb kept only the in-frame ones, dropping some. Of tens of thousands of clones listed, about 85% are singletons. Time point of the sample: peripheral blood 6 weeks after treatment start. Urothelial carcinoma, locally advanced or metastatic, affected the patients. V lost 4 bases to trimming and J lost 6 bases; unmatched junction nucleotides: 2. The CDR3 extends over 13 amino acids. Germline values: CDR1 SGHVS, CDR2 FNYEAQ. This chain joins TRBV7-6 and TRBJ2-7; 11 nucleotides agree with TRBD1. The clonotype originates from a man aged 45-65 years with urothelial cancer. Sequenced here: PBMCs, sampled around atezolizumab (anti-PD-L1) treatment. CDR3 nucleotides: TGTGCCAGCAGCTGGACAGGGGGCCTCGAGCAGTACTTC. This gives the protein CASSWTGGLEQYF. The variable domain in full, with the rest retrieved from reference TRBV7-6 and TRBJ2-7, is GAGVSQSPRYKVTKRGQDVALRCDPISGHVSLYWYRQALGQGPEFLTYFNYEAQQDKSGLPNDRFSAERPEGSISTLTIQRTEQRDSAMYRCASSWTGGLEQYFGPGTRLTVT.